These 20 T cell receptor beta chains were sequenced from one sample in a study of post-analysis software for immune sequencing data. Study observations and caveats: About five TRBV segments appeared more often in patients than in controls, and TRBV5-6, TRBV5-1 and TRBV20-1 were among these.

No antigen has been identified for these receptors. TCR beta cDNA libraries included unique molecular identifiers. TCRdb fed the PCR reads into MiXCR, producing one record per CDR3 protein. The table records 750,000 to 950,000 distinct CDR3 sequences, 53% of them present only once. Sequenced sample: blood. The receptor source for this set is a girl between 10 and 17 years old with multiple sclerosis.

The chain joins TRBV29-1 to TRBJ2-5; 8 bases fit TRBD1. V was pared by 4 bases and J by 0 bases, with 1 base of the junction left unmatched. Germline-derived CDR1 and CDR2 are SQVTM and ANQGSEA. The CDR3 runs to 13 residues. The CDR3 spells CSVVGQDQETQYF. CDR3 nucleotides: TGCAGCGTTGTGGGACAGGACCAAGAGACCCAGTACTTC. The full variable domain, in which reference TRBV29-1 and TRBJ2-5 provide the parts outside the CDR3, is SAVISQKPSRDICQRGTSLTIQCQVDSQVTMMFWYRQQPGQSLTLIATANQGSEATYESGFVIDKFPISRPNLTFSTLTVSNMSPEDSSIYLCSVVGQDQETQYFGPGTRLLVL.

The V gene is TRBV6-5, the J gene TRBJ2-1, with a tentative D call TRBD1 (6 bases). Germline CDR1 MNHEY, CDR2 SVGAGI. CDR3 length: 14 residues. Trimming took off 7 bases at V and 6 bases at J, with 16 bases between the two ends. The CDR3 protein is CASTDTGTINEQFF. As DNA, the CDR3 is TGTGCCAGCACCGACACCGGGACAATCAATGAGCAGTTCTTC.

This clonotype was found a few times. J is TRBJ2-7 and V is TRBV7-2, with 9 nucleotides matching TRBD1. Per germline, CDR1 SGHTA and CDR2 FQGNSA. The CDR3 runs 15 residues. V was pared by 4 bases and J by 6 bases, with 10 bases of the junction left unmatched. As DNA, the CDR3 is TGTGCCAGCAGCTCCGAGGGGACAGGGTTGTTCGAGCAGTACTTC. This sequence encodes CASSSEGTGLFEQYF.

This chain joins TRBV3-1 and TRBJ2-1, with TRBD2 matching 8 bases. CDR1 is LGHDT, CDR2 YNNKEL, per germline (reference sequence). The CDR3 has 12 amino acids. V lost 8 bases to trimming and J lost 10 bases; unmatched junction nucleotides: 7. The chain's CDR3 is CASGPLAGEQFF. CDR3 DNA sequence: TGTGCCAGCGGCCCCCTAGCGGGCGAGCAGTTCTTC.

The chain is built from TRBV5-8 and TRBJ2-1; tentative D call: TRBD1 (7 bases). Per germline, CDR1 SGHTS and CDR2 YDEGEE. V dropped 4 bases and J dropped 9 bases, with 20 bases sitting between them. CDR3 length: 15 amino acids. In DNA, the CDR3 is TGTGCCAGCAGCGCGGGACAGATCCTAACATTTGAGCAGTTCTTC. This codes for CASSAGQILTFEQFF.

The rearrangement uses TRBV7-3 and TRBJ2-3, with 8 positions matching TRBD2. Germline loops: CDR1 SGHTA, CDR2 FQGTGA. The CDR3 runs 16 residues. Trimming removed 1 base from V and 5 bases from J; junction bases left unmatched: 8. In DNA, the CDR3 is TGTGCCAGCAGCTTAAGAGCGGGGGAGAGGGGAGATACGCAGTATTTT. This gives the protein CASSLRAGERGDTQYF.

The chain is built from TRBV7-8 and TRBJ2-7, with 8 bases that match TRBD1. In germline, CDR1 is SGHVS, CDR2 FQNEAQ. This CDR3 is built from 15 residues. V trimming: 5 bases; J trimming: 1 base; junction bases outside the gene matches: 7. The CDR3 is CASSTRTGKSYEQYF. The CDR3 coding sequence is TGTGCCAGCAGCACGCGGACAGGGAAGTCCTACGAGCAGTACTTC.

V gene TRBV6-1 combines with J gene TRBJ1-2; the D is unclear. The CDR3 loop spans 15 amino acids. Germline values: CDR1 MNHNS, CDR2 SASEGT. V was shortened by 5 bases and J by 11 bases, with 24 bases between the two germline ends. The CDR3 nucleotides read TGTGCCAGCAGTTGGTTTTGGAGCCCTCAAAGGGTTTACACCTTC. Translation gives CASSWFWSPQRVYTF.

This rearrangement joins TRBV20-1 to TRBJ1-6; 8 bases are a match to TRBD1. The trim removed 2 bases at V and 0 bases at J, leaving 3 bases unmatched. The germline CDR1 and CDR2 sequences are DFQATT and SNEGSKA (reference sequence). The CDR3 contains 16 residues. CDR3 sequence reads: CSARTGGSSYNSPLHF. The CDR3 DNA reads TGCAGTGCTAGAACAGGGGGGAGCTCCTATAATTCACCCCTCCACTTT.

This clonotype was observed a handful of times. The junction and the germline gene differ at one end; a read error may be behind it. V usage is TRBV29-1 and J usage is TRBJ2-3; 9 positions agree with TRBD2. CDR1 SQVTM and CDR2 ANQGSEA come from the germline V gene. There are 14 residues in the CDR3. CDR3 sequence reads: CSVQSGRRTDAQYF. The CDR3 DNA sequence: TGCAGCGTCCAGAGCGGGAGGCGGACAGATGCGCAGTATTTT.

This clonotype came up many times. The rearrangement uses TRBV29-1 and TRBJ2-1; D possibly corresponds to TRBD1 (5 bases). The CDR3 consists of 14 residues. Germline lookup yields CDR1 SQVTM and CDR2 ANQGSEA. V lost 3 bases and J lost 0, with 9 bases in between. The CDR3 loop reads CSVDGTGSYNEQFF. The CDR3 nucleotides are TGCAGCGTTGATGGTACAGGCTCCTACAATGAGCAGTTCTTC.

Remarks on this clonotype: One end of the junction fails to match germline, which may point to a read error. The V and J genes are TRBV7-3 and TRBJ1-2, with 8 bases fitting TRBD1. Germline V CDR1 and CDR2: SGHTA, FQGTGA. This CDR3 comprises 16 residues. Written as DNA, the CDR3 is TGTGCCAGCAGCCTATTCCGGGGACAGGCCTTCTATGGATACACCTTC. Protein: CASSLFRGQAFYGYTF.

The rearrangement uses TRBV7-2 and TRBJ2-4, with TRBD2 matching over 7 bases. Germline trimming cut 2 bases from V and 6 bases from J; bases unmatched to any gene: 7. Germline lookup yields CDR1 SGHTA and CDR2 FQGNSA. The CDR3 is 15 amino acids. DNA for the CDR3: TGTGCCAGCAGCTTAATTATGGGGGGGGGAAACATTCAGTACTTC. Encoded protein: CASSLIMGGGNIQYF.

This clonotype was recorded once. J is TRBJ2-7 and V is TRBV12-5; D remains ambiguous. CDR3 length: 15 amino acids. The germline V gene encodes CDR1 LGHNT and CDR2 FRNRAP. V was cut by 5 bases and J by 2 bases, with 16 bases left in between. The CDR3 coding sequence is TGTGCTAGTGGTACCTCAGGTACAGATACCTACGAGCAGTACTTC. Its protein is CASGTSGTDTYEQYF.

The chain recombines TRBV28 with TRBJ2-1; the match to TRBD2 covers 12 bases. The CDR3 has 15 amino acids. J was trimmed by 8 bases and V by 5 bases; bases with no gene match: 7. Germline lookup yields CDR1 MDHEN and CDR2 SYDVKM. Here the CDR3 DNA reads TGTGCCAGCAGTGTGACTAGCGGGAGTCGGGATGAGCAGTTCTTC. The encoded protein is CASSVTSGSRDEQFF.

As concerns this clonotype: The junction and the germline gene differ at one end; a read error may be behind it. The chain has TRBV25-1 and TRBJ2-7; 15 bases agree with TRBD2. The CDR3 totals 16 residues. Germline V CDR1 and CDR2: MGHDK, SYGVNS. The CDR3 reads CASSGGLAGGRGERYF. The CDR3, as DNA: TGTGCCAGCAGTGGCGGACTAGCGGGAGGGCGGGGCGAGCGGTACTTC.

This clonotype was seen just once. The genes are TRBV2 and TRBJ1-6, with TRBD1 matching 9 bases. The CDR3 is made up of 15 amino acids. J gave up 6 bases and V 6 bases, and 6 bases lay outside the gene matches. Germline values: CDR1 SNHLY, CDR2 FYNNEI. DNA of the CDR3: TGTGCCAGCAGCCCCGGGACAGGGAGTAATTCACCCCTCCACTTT. It yields the protein CASSPGTGSNSPLHF.

This clonotype was seen only a few times. The chain employs TRBV14 and TRBJ2-1, with TRBD2 matching over 8 bases. The CDR3 is made up of 17 amino acids. Germline loops: CDR1 SGHDN, CDR2 FVKESK. V was clipped by 3 bases and J by 9 bases; unmatched bases: 16. The CDR3 region has the DNA TGTGCCAGCAGCCATAGAAGCGGGAGCGACACTCGGGGTGAGCAGTTCTTC. Translating it yields CASSHRSGSDTRGEQFF.

This clonotype was observed a single time. The J gene is TRBJ2-1, the V gene TRBV29-1; 10 bases are a match to TRBD2. Trimming removed 7 bases from V and 9 bases from J; junction bases left unmatched: 9. The CDR3 contains 13 residues. Germline lookup yields CDR1 SQVTM and CDR2 ANQGSEA. The DNA of the CDR3 is TGCAGCGGATTTTTAGCGGGGGGCCGTGAGCAGTTCTTC. This codes for CSGFLAGGREQFF.

The chain recombines TRBV29-1 with TRBJ2-5; D tentatively fits TRBD1 or TRBD2 (5 bases each). Germline CDR1 is SQVTM and CDR2 is ANQGSEA. CDR3 size: 13 residues. The ends were cut back, 4 bases at V and 5 bases at J, with 14 bases in the middle. The CDR3 DNA sequence: TGCAGCGTTGCGGGGACCCTTCGGGAGACCCAGTACTTC. Translating gives CSVAGTLRETQYF.